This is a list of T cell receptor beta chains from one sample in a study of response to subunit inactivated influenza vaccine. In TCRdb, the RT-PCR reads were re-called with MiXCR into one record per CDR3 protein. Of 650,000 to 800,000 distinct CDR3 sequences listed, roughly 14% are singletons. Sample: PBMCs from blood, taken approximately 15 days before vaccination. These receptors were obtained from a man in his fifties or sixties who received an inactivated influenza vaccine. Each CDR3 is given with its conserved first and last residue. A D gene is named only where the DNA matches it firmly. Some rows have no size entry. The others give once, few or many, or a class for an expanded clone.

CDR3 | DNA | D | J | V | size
CASRPNRGRQSEANYGYTF | TGTGCCAGCAGGCCTAACAGGGGGAGACAGAGCGAGGCTAACTATGGCTACACCTTC | TRBD1 | TRBJ1-2 | TRBV6-1 | NA
CAGQQDDGELFF | TGTGCCGGACAACAGGATGATGGGGAGCTGTTTTTT | NA | TRBJ2-2 | TRBV12-3/TRBV12-4 | NA
CASSARTVQYF | TGTGCCAGCAGCGCAAGGACAGTGCAGTACTTC | NA | TRBJ2-7 | TRBV5-5 | few
CASSSGGSSYNEQFF | TGTGCCAGCAGCTCGGGAGGGAGCTCCTACAATGAGCAGTTCTTC | TRBD2 | TRBJ2-1 | TRBV5-1 | many
CSAERGLAGGSTDTQYF | TGCAGTGCAGAAAGGGGACTAGCGGGAGGAAGCACAGATACGCAGTATTTT | TRBD2 | TRBJ2-3 | TRBV20-1 | few
CASSLDPFDEQFF | TGTGCCAGCAGCCTAGACCCCTTCGATGAGCAGTTCTTC | NA | TRBJ2-1 | TRBV7-9 | NA
CSARDFQRDLSYEQYF | TGCAGTGCTAGAGATTTTCAGCGGGACCTCTCCTACGAGCAGTACTTC | TRBD2 | TRBJ2-7 | TRBV20-1 | many
CASTRSDGAYEQYF | TGTGCCAGCACCCGGAGCGACGGGGCCTACGAGCAGTACTTC | NA | TRBJ2-7 | TRBV6-1 | many
CASSHRDSSNYGYTF | TGTGCCAGCAGCCACAGGGACAGTTCTAACTATGGCTACACCTTC | TRBD1 | TRBJ1-2 | TRBV7-9 | few
CASSAPHPIGQGGTDTQYF | TGTGCCAGCAGCGCCCCCCATCCAATAGGACAGGGAGGTACAGATACGCAGTATTTT | TRBD1 | TRBJ2-3 | TRBV9 | NA
CASSGRSTGELFF | TGTGCCAGCAGCGGACGGAGCACCGGGGAGCTGTTTTTT | NA | TRBJ2-2 | TRBV4-2 | few
CASSLPRAETQYF | TGTGCCAGCAGCTTGCCCAGGGCAGAGACCCAGTACTTC | NA | TRBJ2-5 | TRBV5-6 | few
CASSESWNQETQYF | TGTGCCAGCAGCGAGTCTTGGAACCAAGAGACCCAGTACTTC | NA | TRBJ2-5 | TRBV7-2 | few
CASSLPFRENQFF | TGCGCCAGCAGCTTGCCCTTTAGGGAGAATCAGTTCTTC | NA | TRBJ2-1 | TRBV5-1 | NA
CASSGGPPTLEPNYGYTF | TGCGCCAGCAGCGGAGGACCACCGACCCTGGAGCCGAACTATGGCTACACCTTC | NA | TRBJ1-2 | TRBV5-1 | few
CASRPGSSYEQYF | TGTGCCAGCAGGCCCGGGAGCTCCTACGAGCAGTACTTC | NA | TRBJ2-7 | TRBV28 | NA
CASSLRVVGLGNEQFF | TGTGCCAGCAGCTTACGGGTCGTTGGGCTCGGCAATGAGCAGTTCTTC | NA | TRBJ2-1 | TRBV7-8 | many
CSVVSQGTEAFF | TGCAGCGTTGTCTCCCAGGGCACTGAAGCTTTCTTT | NA | TRBJ1-1 | TRBV29-1 | many
CASSSMTGIGSGYTF | TGCGCCAGCAGCTCCATGACAGGGATTGGGTCGGGCTACACCTTC | TRBD1 | TRBJ1-2 | TRBV5-1 | many
CASSSEGWTLDSYNEQFF | TGTGCCAGCAGCTCAGAGGGGTGGACCCTGGACTCCTACAATGAGCAGTTCTTC | NA | TRBJ2-1 | TRBV11-1 | NA
CASRRGQSSSPLHF | TGTGCCAGCAGGCGCGGACAGAGTAGCTCACCCCTCCACTTT | NA | TRBJ1-6 | TRBV6-2/TRBV6-3 | few
CASSDLAGGRDTQYF | TGCGCCAGCAGTGATCTCGCGGGGGGGCGTGATACGCAGTATTTT | TRBD2 | TRBJ2-3 | TRBV10-1 | once
CASSLRTASSYNSPLHF | TGTGCCAGCAGTTTACGGACTGCGAGCTCCTATAATTCACCCCTCCACTTT | NA | TRBJ1-6 | TRBV27 | few
CASTLARANTGELFF | TGTGCCAGCACCCTCGCCAGAGCGAACACCGGGGAGCTGTTTTTT | NA | TRBJ2-2 | TRBV28 | few
CASSDQRRDRGGEQYF | TGTGCCAGCAGCGATCAACGCAGGGACAGGGGCGGCGAGCAGTACTTC | TRBD1 | TRBJ2-7 | TRBV7-6 | few
CASSQDRGKYNEQFF | TGTGCCAGCAGCCAAGACAGGGGGAAGTACAATGAGCAGTTCTTC | TRBD1 | TRBJ2-1 | TRBV14 | few
CSVRGGTESYEQYF | TGCAGCGTCAGGGGGGGGACAGAGTCCTACGAGCAGTACTTC | NA | TRBJ2-7 | TRBV29-1 | few
CASSPRSRGAGDTQYF | TGCGCCAGCAGCCCACGGTCCCGGGGGGCAGGAGATACGCAGTATTTT | NA | TRBJ2-3 | TRBV5-1 | NA
CSARDPQGGYTF | TGCAGTGCTAGAGATCCGCAAGGCGGCTACACCTTC | NA | TRBJ1-2 | TRBV20-1 | few
CASSLIRSSNIQYF | TGTGCCAGCAGCTTAATTCGCAGCAGCAACATTCAGTACTTC | NA | TRBJ2-4 | TRBV7-2 | NA
CASSFGLAGVMYEQYF | TGTGCCAGCAGTTTTGGACTAGCGGGCGTAATGTACGAGCAGTACTTC | TRBD2 | TRBJ2-7 | TRBV28 | NA
CSVAGAVNQPQHF | TGCAGCGTGGCAGGGGCCGTCAATCAGCCCCAGCATTTT | NA | TRBJ1-5 | TRBV29-1 | few
CSVRSYNEQFF | TGCAGCGTTCGAAGCTACAATGAGCAGTTCTTC | NA | TRBJ2-1 | TRBV29-1 | NA
CATSRVGSQNIQYF | TGTGCCACCAGCAGAGTGGGCAGTCAAAACATTCAGTACTTC | NA | TRBJ2-4 | TRBV15 | few
CASSEGGKQYF | TGTGCCAGCAGTGAAGGGGGGAAGCAGTACTTC | NA | TRBJ2-7 | TRBV6-4 | many
CASSFLGGANVLTF | TGTGCCAGCAGTTTTCTCGGCGGGGCCAACGTCCTGACTTTC | NA | TRBJ2-6 | TRBV6-5 | NA